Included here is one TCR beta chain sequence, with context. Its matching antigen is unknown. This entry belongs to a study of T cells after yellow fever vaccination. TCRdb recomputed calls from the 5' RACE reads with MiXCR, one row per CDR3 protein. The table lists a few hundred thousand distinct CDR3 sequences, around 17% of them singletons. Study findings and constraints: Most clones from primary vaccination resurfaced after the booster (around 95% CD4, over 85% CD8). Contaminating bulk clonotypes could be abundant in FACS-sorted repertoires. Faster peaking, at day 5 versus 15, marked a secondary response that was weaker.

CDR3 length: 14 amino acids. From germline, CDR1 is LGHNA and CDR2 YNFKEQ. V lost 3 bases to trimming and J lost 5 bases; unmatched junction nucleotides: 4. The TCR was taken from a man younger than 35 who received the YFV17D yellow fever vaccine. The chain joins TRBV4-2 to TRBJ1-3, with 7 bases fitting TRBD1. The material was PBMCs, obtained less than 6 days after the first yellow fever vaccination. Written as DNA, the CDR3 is TGTGCCAGCAGCCAGGCGACAGGGAGAAACACCATATATTTT. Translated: CASSQATGRNTIYF.